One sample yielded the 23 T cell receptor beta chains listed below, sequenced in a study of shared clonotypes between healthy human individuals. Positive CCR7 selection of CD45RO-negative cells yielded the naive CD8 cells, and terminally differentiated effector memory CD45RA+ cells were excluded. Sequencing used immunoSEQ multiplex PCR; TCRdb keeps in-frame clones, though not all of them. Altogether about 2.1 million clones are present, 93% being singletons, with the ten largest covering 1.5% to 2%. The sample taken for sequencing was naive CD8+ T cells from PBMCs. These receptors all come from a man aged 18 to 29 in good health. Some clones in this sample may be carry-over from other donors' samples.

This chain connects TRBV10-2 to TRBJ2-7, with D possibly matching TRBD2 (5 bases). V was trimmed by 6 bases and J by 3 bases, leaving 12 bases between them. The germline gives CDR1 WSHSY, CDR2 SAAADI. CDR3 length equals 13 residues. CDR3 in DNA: TGCGCCAGCAGCCCCAACCGGGGCTACGAGCAGTACTTC. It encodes CASSPNRGYEQYF.

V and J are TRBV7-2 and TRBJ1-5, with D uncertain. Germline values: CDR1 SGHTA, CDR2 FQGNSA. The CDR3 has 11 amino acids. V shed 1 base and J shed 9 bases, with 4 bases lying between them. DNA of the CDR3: TGTGCCAGCAGCTTAGAGGGGCCCCAGCATTTT. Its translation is CASSLEGPQHF.

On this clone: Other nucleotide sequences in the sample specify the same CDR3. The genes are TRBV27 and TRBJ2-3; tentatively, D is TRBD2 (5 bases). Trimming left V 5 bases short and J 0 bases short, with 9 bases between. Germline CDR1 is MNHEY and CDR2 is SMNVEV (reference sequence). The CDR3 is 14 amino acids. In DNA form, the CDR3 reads TGTGCCAGCAGTCTAGCCTCTAGCACAGATACGCAGTATTTT. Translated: CASSLASSTDTQYF.

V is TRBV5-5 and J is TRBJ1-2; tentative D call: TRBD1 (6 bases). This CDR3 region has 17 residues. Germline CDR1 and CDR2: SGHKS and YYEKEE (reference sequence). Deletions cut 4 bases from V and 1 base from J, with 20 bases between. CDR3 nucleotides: TGTGCCAGCAGCGAGGCCGGTGGGGGCAGCAATAACTATGGCTACACCTTC. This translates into CASSEAGGGSNNYGYTF.

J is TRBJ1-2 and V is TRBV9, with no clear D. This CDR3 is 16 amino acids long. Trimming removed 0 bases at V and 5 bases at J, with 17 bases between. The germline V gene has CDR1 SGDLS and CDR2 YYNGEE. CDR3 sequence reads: CASSVDALGGPYGYTF. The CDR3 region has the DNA TGTGCCAGCAGCGTAGACGCCTTGGGCGGCCCATATGGCTACACCTTC.

The chain's CDR3 is CASSPGLAGRHQETQYF. The CDR3 DNA reads as TGTGCCAGCAGCCCGGGACTAGCGGGCCGACACCAAGAGACCCAGTACTTC. V usage is TRBV2 and J usage is TRBJ2-5, with TRBD2 identical over 12 bases. V lost 6 bases and J lost 0; bases outside the gene matches: 8. Germline CDR1 SNHLY, CDR2 FYNNEI. This CDR3 contains 17 residues. The whole variable domain, filled in from reference TRBV2 and TRBJ2-5, reads EPEVTQTPSHQVTQMGQEVILRCVPISNHLYFYWYRQILGQKVEFLVSFYNNEISEKSEIFDDQFSVERPDGSNFTLKIRSTKLEDSAMYFCASSPGLAGRHQETQYFGPGTRLLVL.

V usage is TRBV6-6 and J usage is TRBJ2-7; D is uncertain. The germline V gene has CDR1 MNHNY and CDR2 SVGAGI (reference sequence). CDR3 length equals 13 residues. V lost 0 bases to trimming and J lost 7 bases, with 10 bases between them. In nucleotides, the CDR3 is TGTGCCAGCAGTTACTCAGCCCGTTGGGAGCAGTACTTC. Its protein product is CASSYSARWEQYF.

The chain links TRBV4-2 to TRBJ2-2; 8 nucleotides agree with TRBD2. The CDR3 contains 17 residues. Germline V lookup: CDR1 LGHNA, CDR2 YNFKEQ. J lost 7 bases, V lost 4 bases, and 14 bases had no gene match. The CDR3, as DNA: TGTGCCAGCAGCCCTTTAGCGGGAAGGGTTGTAGTCGGGGAGCTGTTTTTT. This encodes CASSPLAGRVVVGELFF.

The CDR3 DNA reads TGTGCCAGCAGCTCCGCTAGGGGGGAGAACGTCCTGACTTTC. Translated: CASSSARGENVLTF. The chain joins TRBV7-8 to TRBJ2-6; D could derive from TRBD1 or TRBD2 (6 bases each). This CDR3 has 14 residues. Trimming took 4 bases from V and 10 from J, leaving 14 bases between them. Germline CDR1 is SGHVS and CDR2 is FQNEAQ.

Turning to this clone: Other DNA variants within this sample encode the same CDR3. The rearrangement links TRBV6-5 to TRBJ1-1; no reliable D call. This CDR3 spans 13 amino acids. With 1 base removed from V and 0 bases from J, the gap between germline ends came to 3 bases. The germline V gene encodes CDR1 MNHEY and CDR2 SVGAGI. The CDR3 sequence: CASSYYLNTEAFF. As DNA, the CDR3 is TGTGCCAGCAGTTACTATTTGAACACTGAAGCTTTCTTT.

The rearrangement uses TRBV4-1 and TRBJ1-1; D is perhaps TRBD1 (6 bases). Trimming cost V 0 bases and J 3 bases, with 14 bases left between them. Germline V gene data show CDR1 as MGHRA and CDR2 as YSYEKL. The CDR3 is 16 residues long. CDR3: CASSQENQGYYTEAFF. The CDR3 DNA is TGCGCCAGCAGCCAAGAAAACCAGGGGTACTACACTGAAGCTTTCTTT.

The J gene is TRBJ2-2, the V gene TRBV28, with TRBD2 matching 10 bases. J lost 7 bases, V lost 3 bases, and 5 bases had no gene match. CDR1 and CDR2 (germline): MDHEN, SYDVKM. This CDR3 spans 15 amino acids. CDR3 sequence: CASSFLAGVGGELFF. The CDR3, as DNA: TGTGCCAGCAGTTTTCTAGCGGGAGTGGGCGGGGAGCTGTTTTTT.

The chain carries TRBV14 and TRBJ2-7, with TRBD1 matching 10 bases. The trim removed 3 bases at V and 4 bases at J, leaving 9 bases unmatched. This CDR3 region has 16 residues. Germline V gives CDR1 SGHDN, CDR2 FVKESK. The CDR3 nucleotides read TGTGCCAGCAGCCATCTAACCGGGACAGGGGCGTACGAGCAGTACTTC. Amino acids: CASSHLTGTGAYEQYF.

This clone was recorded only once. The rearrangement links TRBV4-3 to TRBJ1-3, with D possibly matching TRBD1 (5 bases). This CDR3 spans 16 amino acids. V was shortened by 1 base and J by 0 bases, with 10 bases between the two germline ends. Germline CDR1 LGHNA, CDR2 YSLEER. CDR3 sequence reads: CASSQGTDSSGNTIYF. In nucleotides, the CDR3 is TGCGCCAGCAGCCAAGGTACAGACAGCTCTGGAAACACCATATATTTT.

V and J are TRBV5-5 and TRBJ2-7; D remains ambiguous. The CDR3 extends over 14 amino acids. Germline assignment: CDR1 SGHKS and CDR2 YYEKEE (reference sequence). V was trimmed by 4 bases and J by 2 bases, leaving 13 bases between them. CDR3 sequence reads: CASSPDVGAYEQYF. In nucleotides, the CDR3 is TGTGCCAGCAGCCCAGACGTTGGGGCCTACGAGCAGTACTTC.

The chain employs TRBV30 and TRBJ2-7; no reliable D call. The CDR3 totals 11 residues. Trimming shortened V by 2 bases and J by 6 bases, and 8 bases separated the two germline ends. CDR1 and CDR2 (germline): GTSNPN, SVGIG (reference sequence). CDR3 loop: CAWSPSLEQYF. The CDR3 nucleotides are TGTGCCTGGAGTCCGTCTCTCGAGCAGTACTTC.

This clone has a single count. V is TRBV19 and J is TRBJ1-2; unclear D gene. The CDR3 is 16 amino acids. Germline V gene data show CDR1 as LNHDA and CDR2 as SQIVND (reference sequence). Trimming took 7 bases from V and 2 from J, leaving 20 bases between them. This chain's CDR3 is CASTPPISASNYGYTF. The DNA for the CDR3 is TGTGCCAGTACCCCACCTATATCGGCTAGCAACTATGGCTACACCTTC.

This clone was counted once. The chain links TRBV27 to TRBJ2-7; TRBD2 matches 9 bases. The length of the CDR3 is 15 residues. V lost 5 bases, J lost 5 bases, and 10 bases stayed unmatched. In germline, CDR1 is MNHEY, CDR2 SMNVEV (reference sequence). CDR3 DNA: TGTGCCAGCAGTGATATAGCGGGAGTAAGAAACGAGCAGTACTTC. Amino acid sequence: CASSDIAGVRNEQYF.

CDR3 coding DNA: TGTCCGAACCGCCAGGGGGGAAGAGCGGGAGTAGGGGAGACCCAGTACTTC. Translation gives CPNRQGGRAGVGETQYF. The chain is built from TRBV7-3 and TRBJ2-5, with a tentative D call TRBD2 (8 bases). The CDR3 runs 17 residues. Looked up from germline, CDR1 is SGHTA and CDR2 is FQGTGA.

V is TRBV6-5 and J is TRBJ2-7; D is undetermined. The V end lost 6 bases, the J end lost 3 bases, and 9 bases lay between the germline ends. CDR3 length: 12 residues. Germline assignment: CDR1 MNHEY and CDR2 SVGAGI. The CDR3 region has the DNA TGTGCCAGCAGCTCTAGTGACTACGAGCAGTACTTC. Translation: CASSSSDYEQYF.

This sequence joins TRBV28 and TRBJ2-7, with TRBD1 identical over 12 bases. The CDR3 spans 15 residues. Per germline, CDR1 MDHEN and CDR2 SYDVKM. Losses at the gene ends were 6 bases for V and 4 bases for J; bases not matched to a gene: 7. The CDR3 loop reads CASRLPGQGAYEQYF. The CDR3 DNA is TGTGCCAGCAGGTTACCGGGACAGGGGGCTTACGAGCAGTACTTC.

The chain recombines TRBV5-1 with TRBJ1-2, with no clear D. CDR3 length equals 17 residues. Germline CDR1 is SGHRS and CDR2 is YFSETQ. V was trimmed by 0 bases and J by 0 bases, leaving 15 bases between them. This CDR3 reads CASSLDGPSGSNYGYTF. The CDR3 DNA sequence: TGCGCCAGCAGCTTGGATGGACCGTCGGGCTCTAACTATGGCTACACCTTC.

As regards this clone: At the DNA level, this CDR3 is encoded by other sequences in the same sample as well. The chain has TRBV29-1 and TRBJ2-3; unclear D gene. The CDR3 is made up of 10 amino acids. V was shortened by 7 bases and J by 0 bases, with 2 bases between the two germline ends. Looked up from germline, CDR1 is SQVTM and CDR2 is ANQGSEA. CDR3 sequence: CSGSTDTQYF. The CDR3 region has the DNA TGCAGCGGTAGCACAGATACGCAGTATTTT.